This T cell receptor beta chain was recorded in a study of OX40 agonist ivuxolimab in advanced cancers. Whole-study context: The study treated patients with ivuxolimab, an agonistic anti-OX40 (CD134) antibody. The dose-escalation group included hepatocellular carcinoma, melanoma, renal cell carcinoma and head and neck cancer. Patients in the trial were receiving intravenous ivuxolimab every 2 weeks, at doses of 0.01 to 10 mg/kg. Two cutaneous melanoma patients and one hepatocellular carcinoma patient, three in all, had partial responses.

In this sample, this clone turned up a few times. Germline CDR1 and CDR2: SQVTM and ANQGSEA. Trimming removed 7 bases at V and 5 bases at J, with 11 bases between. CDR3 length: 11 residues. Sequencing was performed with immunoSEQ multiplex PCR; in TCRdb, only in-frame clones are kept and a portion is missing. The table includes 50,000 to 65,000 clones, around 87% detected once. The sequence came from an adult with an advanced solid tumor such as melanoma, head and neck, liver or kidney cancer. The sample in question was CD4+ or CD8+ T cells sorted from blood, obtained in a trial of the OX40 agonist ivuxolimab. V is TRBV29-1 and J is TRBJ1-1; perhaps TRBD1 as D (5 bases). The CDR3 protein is CSARDGTEAFF. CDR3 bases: TGCAGCGCCCGGGACGGAACTGAAGCTTTCTTT.